These T cell receptor beta chains were read from a single sample in a study of blood T cell repertoires in COVID-19. The table came from immunoSEQ multiplex PCR; TCRdb's copy has only in-frame clones and leaves some out. The table shows under 150,000 clones, with more than 70% occurring only once. Sequencing was carried out using peripheral blood. These receptors originate from a human donor in a cohort sampled during active COVID-19. The CDR3 runs from the conserved cysteine through the conserved F or W. Fields, in order: D gene, V gene, J gene, CDR3 protein. The D gene is left open where the match is weak.

TRBD2	TRBV5-1	TRBJ2-5	CASSFSGEETQYF
.	TRBV7-2	TRBJ1-1	CASSLATGDTEAFF
.	TRBV2	TRBJ1-1	CASMGGGAQIRGTEAFF
.	TRBV7-9	TRBJ2-3	CASSLGLAAPTDTQYF
TRBD1	TRBV6-5	TRBJ2-7	CASSYSRGQGSYEQYF
.	TRBV21-1	TRBJ2-5	CASSKVSGQDQEETQYF
TRBD2	TRBV15	TRBJ2-5	CATSRDRLAGEETQYF
TRBD2	TRBV11-2	TRBJ2-5	CASSLGISFLAGDFETQYF
.	TRBV5-1	TRBJ2-3	CASSLDRGSTDTQYF
.	TRBV7-9	TRBJ1-6	CASSPPQVHRTGGNSPLHF
.	TRBV2	TRBJ1-3	CASTLMSSGNTIYF
.	TRBV19	TRBJ1-2	CASSRTAIYGYTF
.	TRBV19	TRBJ2-3	CASSQGSDTDTQYF
TRBD2	TRBV6-5	TRBJ2-3	CASSYSLRGGGDTQYF
TRBD1	TRBV15	TRBJ2-7	CATSSPGQGAYEQYF
TRBD1	TRBV5-1	TRBJ1-4	CASSLAGTGDEKLFF
TRBD1	TRBV28	TRBJ2-5	CASSSRDREETQYF
.	TRBV25-1	TRBJ1-4	CASSEYTAGRNEKLFF
TRBD2	TRBV6-5	TRBJ2-3	CASSYRGGDTQYF
TRBD2	TRBV7-9	TRBJ2-1	CASSSPSGDPNEQFF
.	TRBV7-8	TRBJ2-2	CASSFGRAASTGELFF
.	TRBV27	TRBJ2-7	CASSRRGSSYEQYF
.	TRBV5-4	TRBJ1-2	CASSLNQNYGYTF
.	TRBV10-3	TRBJ1-6	CAISGPGGPLHF
TRBD1	TRBV5-5	TRBJ1-1	CASSPGQRNTEAFF
TRBD1	TRBV20-1	TRBJ1-2	CSASWDRGPLGYTF
TRBD1	TRBV6-5	TRBJ2-5	CASSYLTGFGETQYF
TRBD1	TRBV29-1	TRBJ1-1	CSARTGGMTEAFF
.	TRBV7-3	TRBJ1-2	CASSLIGAGKYTF
.	TRBV11-1	TRBJ2-7	CASSLQRNEQYF
.	TRBV15	TRBJ1-5	CATQKVIGGQPQHF
TRBD1	TRBV7-6	TRBJ1-2	CASSPLTGGGYGYTF
.	TRBV6-5	TRBJ1-1	CASRSTGYTEAFF
.	TRBV6-5	TRBJ1-2	CASSYWADTNYGYTF
.	TRBV10-2	TRBJ2-5	CASSALGSEETQYF
.	TRBV9	TRBJ2-7	CASSVLPDGRTYEQYF
TRBD2	TRBV6-5	TRBJ2-3	CASSLAGGPDTQYF
TRBD2	TRBV3-1/TRBV3-2	TRBJ2-7	CASSPWTSGYEQYF
TRBD1	TRBV2	TRBJ2-5	CASIPGQAIQETQYF
TRBD1	TRBV5-1	TRBJ2-7	CASSLPVTGPPYEQYF
TRBD1	TRBV27	TRBJ2-1	CASTGQGDNEQFF
.	TRBV6-2/TRBV6-3	TRBJ1-1	CASSYTRSTEAFF
TRBD1	TRBV6-5	TRBJ2-3	CASSYDRVATDTQYF
.	TRBV2	TRBJ2-7	CASTEAGWEQYF
.	TRBV12-3/TRBV12-4	TRBJ1-5	CASRKAGHQPQHF
.	TRBV12-3/TRBV12-4	TRBJ1-1	CASSFPGTEAFF
TRBD1	TRBV9	TRBJ1-3	CASSSRQGSGNTIYF
.	TRBV4-3	TRBJ2-1	CASSQDGQKQFF
TRBD1	TRBV9	TRBJ2-3	CASSPRQGSGDTQYF
.	TRBV4-2	TRBJ1-5	CASEVLSNQPQHF
.	TRBV19	TRBJ1-5	CASSLPPGYYRPQHF
TRBD1	TRBV15	TRBJ2-1	CATSTGGQGGYNEQFF
.	TRBV7-9	TRBJ2-7	CASSYSTYEQYF
TRBD1	TRBV5-5	TRBJ2-7	CASSLGGQGASTYEQYF
.	TRBV12-3/TRBV12-4	TRBJ1-2	CASSPRGGSGYTF
.	TRBV2	TRBJ2-3	CASSAGQPSTDTQYF